The clone carrying this T cell receptor beta chain was recorded a few times. Using its own MiXCR run on the 5' RACE reads, TCRdb lists one record per CDR3 protein. In the table there are 450,000 to 600,000 distinct CDR3 sequences, approximately 13% of which are singletons. Germline trimming cut 0 bases from V and 4 bases from J; bases unmatched to any gene: 11. Germline assignment: CDR1 DFQATT and CDR2 SNEGSKA (reference sequence). CDR3 size: 17 residues. This specimen comes from a study of T cells after yellow fever vaccination. The gene calls are TRBV20-1 and TRBJ2-1; 8 nucleotides line up with TRBD2. The clonotype originates from a man aged 30 to 39 who received the YFV17D yellow fever vaccine. The input for sequencing was PBMCs, taken on the day of the yellow fever booster vaccination. CDR3 sequence reads: CSARDLREGSFYNEQFF. For the CDR3, the DNA is TGCAGTGCTAGAGATCTCCGGGAGGGATCCTTTTACAATGAGCAGTTCTTC.